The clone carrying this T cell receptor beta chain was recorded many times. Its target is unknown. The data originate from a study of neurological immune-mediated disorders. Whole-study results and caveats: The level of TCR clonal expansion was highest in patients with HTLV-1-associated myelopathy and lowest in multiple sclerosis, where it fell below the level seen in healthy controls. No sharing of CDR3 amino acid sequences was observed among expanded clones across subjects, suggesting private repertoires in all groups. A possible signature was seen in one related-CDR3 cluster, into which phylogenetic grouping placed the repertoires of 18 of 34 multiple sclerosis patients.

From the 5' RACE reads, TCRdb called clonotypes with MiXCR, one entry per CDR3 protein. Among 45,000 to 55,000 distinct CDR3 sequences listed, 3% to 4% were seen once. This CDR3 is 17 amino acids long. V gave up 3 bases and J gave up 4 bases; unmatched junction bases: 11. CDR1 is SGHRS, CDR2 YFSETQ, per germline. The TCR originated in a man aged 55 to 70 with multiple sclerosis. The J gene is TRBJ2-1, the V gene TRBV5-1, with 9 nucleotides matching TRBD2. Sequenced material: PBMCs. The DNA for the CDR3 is TGCGCCAGCAGCTGGGGGACTAGCCTCAAAGGGTACAATGAGCAGTTCTTC. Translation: CASSWGTSLKGYNEQFF.